Listed below are T cell receptor beta chains from one sample, sequenced in a study of cytomegalovirus exposure and HLA in healthy donors. Profiling relied on immunoSEQ multiplex PCR, and the TCRdb table lists in-frame clones only, not all of them. The sample holds around 160,000 clones, about 80% seen once. The sequenced material came from PBMCs. These receptors all come from a man aged 40-49 years in good health and CMV-seropositive. CDR3s include the opening cysteine and the closing phenylalanine or tryptophan.

v_call: TRBV6-5
cdr3_aa: CASTGSRNNEQFF

v_call: TRBV19
cdr3_aa: CASSKDRLEKLFF

v_call: TRBV27
cdr3_aa: CASSSWTGDVLTF

v_call: TRBV5-1
cdr3_aa: CASSPGFPNYGYTF

v_call: TRBV19
cdr3_aa: CASSILAGSFTGELFF

v_call: TRBV4-1
cdr3_aa: CASRPRMAGGGTGELFF

v_call: TRBV5-1
cdr3_aa: CASSSTVPAGELFF

v_call: TRBV20-1
cdr3_aa: CSAHNSYEQYF

v_call: TRBV7-9
cdr3_aa: CASSPTSGSGTDTQYF

v_call: TRBV19
cdr3_aa: CASSIRGQGPGQPQHF

v_call: TRBV7-6
cdr3_aa: CASSVDRDTEAFF

v_call: TRBV7-9
cdr3_aa: CASKGRGASLNTGELFF

v_call: TRBV7-3
cdr3_aa: CASSALDGLAVYEQYF

v_call: TRBV6-5
cdr3_aa: CASSYSYTTDTQYF

v_call: TRBV10-1
cdr3_aa: CASSDIGNSYNEQFF

v_call: TRBV5-4
cdr3_aa: CASSAVQAGYTF

v_call: TRBV10-2
cdr3_aa: CASSEWSGYDEQYF